Presented here are 3 T cell receptor beta chains from one specimen sequenced in a study of T cells in narcolepsy. Measured with immunoSEQ multiplex PCR; TCRdb has only the in-frame clones, and not every one. The profile shows around 18,000 clones, around 84% of them singletons. Source material: memory (CD45RA-) CD4+ T cells from blood. All receptors come from a human donor in good health.

This clone is a singleton in its sample. Its ends do not fully match the called genes, so a read error is possible. V gene TRBV7-7 combines with J gene TRBJ2-5, with TRBD2 as a possible D gene (7 bases). The CDR3 runs to 15 residues. Germline CDR1 is SSHAT and CDR2 is FNYEAQ (reference sequence). This chain's CDR3 is CASSLAGAIQETQYF. DNA of the CDR3: TGTGCTAGCAGCTTGGCGGGGGCGATCCAAGAGACCCAGTACTTC. Supplemented by reference TRBV7-7 and TRBJ2-5, the full variable domain reads GAGVSQSPRYKVTKRGQDVTLRCDPISSHATLYWYQQALGQGPEFLTYFNYEAQPDKSGLPSDRFSAERPEGSISTLTIQRTEQRDSAMYRCASSLAGAIQETQYFGPGTRLLVL.

The chain uses TRBV15 and TRBJ2-4; TRBD1 matches 12 bases. Germline-derived CDR1 and CDR2 are LNHNV and YYDKDF (reference sequence). V lost 7 bases to trimming and J lost 0 bases; unmatched junction nucleotides: 10. The CDR3 extends over 18 amino acids. CDR3 sequence reads: CATTSGQGARGAKNIQYF. The DNA for the CDR3 is TGTGCCACCACCTCGGGACAGGGGGCCCGCGGAGCCAAAAACATTCAGTACTTC.

The rearrangement joins TRBV7-6 to TRBJ1-1; 9 positions match TRBD1. Losses at the gene ends were 5 bases for V and 4 bases for J; bases not matched to a gene: 8. CDR1 is SGHVS and CDR2 is FNYEAQ in the germline V gene. The CDR3 has 15 residues. CDR3 sequence (DNA): TGTGCCAGCAGCCTGTGGACAGGGGTGAGCACTGAAGCTTTCTTT. Its translation: CASSLWTGVSTEAFF.